This T cell receptor (beta chain) is from a study of CD8 T cells in ankylosing spondylitis. General study results and limits: Relatively rare in peripheral blood, disease-linked clones were also CD8+. Characteristic, it appeared, of ankylosing spondylitis blood was a TCR beta motif of eight highly homologous variants. Clones linked to disease were reported to show significant enrichment in matched ankylosing spondylitis synovial fluid.

In the case of this clonotype: Its antigen remains unidentified.

TCRdb re-derived calls from the 5' RACE reads in MiXCR, one entry per CDR3 protein. The sample consists of about 88,000 distinct CDR3 sequences, 27% of them appearing once. The CDR3 runs 17 residues. CDR1 and CDR2 from the germline V gene are MNHEY and SMNVEV (reference sequence). V was clipped by 6 bases and J by 8 bases, with 23 bases between them. V and J are TRBV27 and TRBJ1-6, with TRBD1 as a possible D gene (5 bases). Material: blood, either unsorted or a sorted T cell fraction (not recorded which). The receptor's source is a male donor with ankylosing spondylitis or in good health (not recorded which). The DNA for the CDR3 is TGTGCCAGCAGCCTATACCCCGGACATATTGTTGATTCACCCCTCCACTTT. It translates to CASSLYPGHIVDSPLHF.